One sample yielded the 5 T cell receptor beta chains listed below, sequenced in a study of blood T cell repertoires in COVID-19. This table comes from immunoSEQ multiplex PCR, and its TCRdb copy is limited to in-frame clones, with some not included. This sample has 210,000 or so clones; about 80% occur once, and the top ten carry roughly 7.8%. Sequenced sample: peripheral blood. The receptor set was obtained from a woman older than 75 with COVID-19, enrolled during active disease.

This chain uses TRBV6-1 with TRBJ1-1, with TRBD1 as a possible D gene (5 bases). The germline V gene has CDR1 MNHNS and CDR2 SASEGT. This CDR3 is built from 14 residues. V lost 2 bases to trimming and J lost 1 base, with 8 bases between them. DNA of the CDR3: TGTGCCAGCAGTGAATGGCAGGGGAACACTGAAGCTTTCTTT. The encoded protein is CASSEWQGNTEAFF.

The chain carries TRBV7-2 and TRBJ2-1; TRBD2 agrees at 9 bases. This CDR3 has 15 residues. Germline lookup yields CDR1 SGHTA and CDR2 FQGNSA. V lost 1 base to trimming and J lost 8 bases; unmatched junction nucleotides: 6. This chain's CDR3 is CASSLVRTSVDEQFF. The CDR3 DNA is TGTGCCAGCAGCTTAGTTAGGACTAGCGTCGATGAGCAGTTCTTC. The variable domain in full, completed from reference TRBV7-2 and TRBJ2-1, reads GAGVSQSPSNKVTEKGKDVELRCDPISGHTALYWYRQSLGQGLEFLIYFQGNSAPDKSGLPSDRFSAERTGGSVSTLTIQRTQQEDSAVYLCASSLVRTSVDEQFFGPGTRLTVL.

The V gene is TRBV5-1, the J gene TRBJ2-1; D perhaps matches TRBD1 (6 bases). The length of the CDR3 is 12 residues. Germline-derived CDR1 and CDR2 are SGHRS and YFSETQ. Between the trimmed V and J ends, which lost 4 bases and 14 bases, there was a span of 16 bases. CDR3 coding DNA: TGCGCCAGCAGCGGGGGCCTTCGACGGAAGTTCTTC. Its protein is CASSGGLRRKFF.

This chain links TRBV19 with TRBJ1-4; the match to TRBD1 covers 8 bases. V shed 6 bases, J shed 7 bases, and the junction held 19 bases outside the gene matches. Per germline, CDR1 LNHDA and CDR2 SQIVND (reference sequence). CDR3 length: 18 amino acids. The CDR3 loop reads CASSTQGAAGVLAEKLFF. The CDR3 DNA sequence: TGTGCCAGTAGCACCCAGGGGGCGGCGGGTGTGTTGGCTGAAAAACTGTTTTTT.

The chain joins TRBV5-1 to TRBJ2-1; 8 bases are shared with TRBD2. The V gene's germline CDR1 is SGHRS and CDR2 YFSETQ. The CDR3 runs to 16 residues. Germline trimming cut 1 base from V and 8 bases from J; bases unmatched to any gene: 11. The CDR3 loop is CASSLPGGGASYEQFF. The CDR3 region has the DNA TGCGCCAGCAGCTTGCCCGGGGGGGGCGCATCATATGAGCAGTTCTTC. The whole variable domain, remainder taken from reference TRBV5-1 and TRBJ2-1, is KAGVTQTPRYLIKTRGQQVTLSCSPISGHRSVSWYQQTPGQGLQFLFEYFSETQRNKGNFPGRFSGRQFSNSRSEMNVSTLELGDSALYLCASSLPGGGASYEQFFGPGTRLTVL.